Each of the 9 T cell receptor beta chains below was sequenced from the same sample in a study of tumor and adjacent non-tumor tissue in lung cancer (dated by TCRdb to 2017 to 2018). Bulk unsorted tissue served as the source for RNA extraction, and RNA quality was assessed using a NanoDrop ND-1000 and an Agilent 2100. The receptor library was made with multiplex PCR. Data came from an Illumina HiSeq 2500. TCRbeta libraries were constructed through three rounds of nested PCR with primers (Table S4) according to protocols modified from ARM-PCR. TCRdb reprocessing: public reads trimmed at Q25 with fastp, clones called with MiXCR, in-frame beta chains kept. Under each unique CDR3 protein, matching rows form one entry showing the most common genes and DNA. The sample table holds under 150,000 distinct CDR3 sequences, of which approximately 66% were seen once. Of the sample, 15% to 20% falls within the top ten clones.

The sequenced sample consisted of lung tumor tissue. These receptors were collected from a man in his 60s with small cell lung cancer.

Comments on this clonotype: The CDR3 carries no conserved terminal phenylalanine or tryptophan, so it likely arises from a read error. The chain couples TRBV11-2 to TRBJ2-5, with 13 positions matching TRBD2. In germline, CDR1 is SGHAT, CDR2 FQNNGV. The CDR3 contains 15 residues. V lost 6 bases, J lost 5 bases, and 6 bases stayed unmatched. The CDR3 is CASRGLAGSVETQYL. The CDR3, as DNA: TGTGCCAGCAGGGGACTAGCGGGAAGCGTCGAGACCCAGTACTTA.

The chain carries TRBV24-1 and TRBJ2-2; tentative D call: TRBD2 (5 bases). CDR3 size: 19 residues. The V end was cut by 9 bases, the J end by 3 bases, with 28 bases between. Germline V lookup: CDR1 KGHDR, CDR2 SFDVKD. CDR3 sequence (DNA): TGTGCCACCGAGGACTGCGCCGTCTGGGGAGCGAGGGACACCGGGGAGCTGTTTTTT. Amino acid sequence: CATEDCAVWGARDTGELFF.

As to this clonotype: Possible read error: a much larger clone is one base away. The chain combines TRBV6-2 or TRBV6-3 with TRBJ1-5; no clear D gene. Germline V lookup: CDR1 MNHEY, CDR2 SVGEGT. V lost 7 bases and J 3 bases, leaving 16 bases between the germline ends. The CDR3 covers 15 residues. The chain's CDR3 is CASTTGPINNQPQHF. The CDR3 DNA reads TGTGCCAGCACCACGGGCCCAATTAACAATCAGCCCCAGCATTTT.

This clonotype was found many times. V is TRBV20-1 and J is TRBJ1-2; 12 bases line up with TRBD1. The CDR3 loop spans 15 amino acids. Germline V gene sequence: CDR1 DFQATT, CDR2 SNEGSKA (reference sequence). The V segment lost 4 bases and the J segment 7 bases; nucleotides outside the gene matches: 10. CDR3 DNA: TGCAGTGCTAACCTTGCCGGGACAGGGGGCTTTGGCTACACCTTC. Residues: CSANLAGTGGFGYTF.

V is TRBV6-1 and J is TRBJ1-1; D is undetermined. The CDR3 runs 13 residues. Germline V CDR1 and CDR2: MNHNS, SASEGT. V lost 7 bases and J 2 bases, leaving 11 bases between the germline ends. The CDR3 DNA is TGTGCCAGCACTGGACTGCGAAACACTGAAGCTTTCTTT. Protein sequence: CASTGLRNTEAFF.

As to this clonotype: A much larger clone lies one base from this, so it may be a read error. V usage is TRBV4-2 and J usage is TRBJ2-1; TRBD1 aligns across 8 bases. The CDR3 covers 14 residues. Germline CDR1 is LGHNA and CDR2 is YNFKEQ. The CDR3 sequence: CVSSQPDRADEQFF. The CDR3 DNA follows: TGTGTCAGCAGCCAACCGGACAGGGCGGATGAGCAGTTCTTC.

The rearrangement joins TRBV4-1 to TRBJ2-7; possible D gene TRBD2, 5 bases. Germline V gives CDR1 MGHRA, CDR2 YSYEKL. This CDR3 is 17 amino acids long. The CDR3 loop is CASSQDFSGRLTYKQYV. In DNA, the CDR3 is TGCGCCAGCAGCCAAGATTTCAGCGGAAGACTTACCTACAAGCAGTACGTC.

With respect to this clonotype: At one end the junction does not follow the germline gene, possibly because of a read error. This chain joins TRBV7-3 and TRBJ2-1; D call uncertain. The CDR3 has 12 amino acids. The V gene's germline CDR1 is SGHTA and CDR2 FQGTGA. The CDR3 DNA follows: TGTGTCAGCAGCTTTGAGGACAATGAGCAGTTCTTC. It codes for CVSSFEDNEQFF.

Remarks on this clonotype: One junction end does not reproduce the germline sequence, and a read error may be involved. This CDR3 is CASSIGTPTDRQYF. CDR3 DNA: TGTGCCAGCAGCATTGGGACTCCCACAGATAGGCAGTATTTT. The genes are TRBV7-9 and TRBJ2-3; a possible D gene is TRBD2 (6 bases). Per germline, CDR1 SEHNR and CDR2 FQNEAQ (reference sequence). The CDR3 extends over 14 amino acids.